The entry below describes one T cell receptor (beta chain). Its antigen is unidentified. This sample is part of a study of cytomegalovirus exposure and HLA in healthy donors. Germline V gives CDR1 SGHVS, CDR2 FQNEAQ. The CDR3 spans 14 residues. V lost 4 bases and J 3 bases, leaving 12 bases between the germline ends. Study-wide findings and caveats: Further analysis, carried out later, found HLA-associated TCR beta chains more clonally expanded than equally common other chains.

13 Jbeta primers and 60 Vbeta primers were used for the PCR. The data were produced by immunoSEQ multiplex PCR, yet TCRdb's version contains in-frame clones alone and is incomplete. The listing contains around 100,000 clones. This rearrangement joins TRBV7-8 to TRBJ1-1; no clear D. This TCR derives from a woman in her 30s in good health and CMV-seronegative. Sample: PBMCs. DNA of the CDR3: TGTGCCAGCAGCTCCGGGGAAGCAGACACTGAAGCTTTCTTT. It yields the protein CASSSGEADTEAFF.